This TCR beta chain was observed in a study of T cell responses to AZD1222 COVID-19 vaccine. CDR1 and CDR2 from the germline V gene are MNHEY and SVGAGI. Trimming shortened V by 5 bases and J by 7 bases, and 15 bases separated the two germline ends. The CDR3 is made up of 15 amino acids. This clone was seen a single time. This table comes from immunoSEQ multiplex PCR, and its TCRdb copy is limited to in-frame clones, with some not included. Of about 180,000 clones listed, around 90% were seen once; the top ten hold approximately 4.2%. The gene calls are TRBV6-5 and TRBJ1-6; a weak D match, TRBD1 (5 bases). The receptor comes from an adult who received the MenACWY meningococcal vaccine as a control. The specimen was peripheral blood, collected 28 days after the second dose of the MenACWY control vaccine. This chain's CDR3 is CASSMGTVRNSPLHF. CDR3 nucleotides: TGTGCCAGCAGTATGGGGACGGTACGAAATTCACCCCTCCACTTT.